This note documents a single T cell receptor (beta chain) sequence. Participants reported their clinical history, and cohort assignment relied on those reports. The data belong to a study of blood T cell repertoires in COVID-19. The V and J ends lost 7 bases and 1 base, in that order; junction bases with no gene match: 7. CDR1 and CDR2 from the germline V gene are SGDLS and YYNGEE. The CDR3 sequence is 14 residues long. Assay: immunoSEQ multiplex PCR; the TCRdb copy retains only in-frame clones and omits some. This sample yields 350,000 to 400,000 clones, of which 88% are seen a single time; roughly 1.2% belongs to the top ten.

The sequenced sample was PBMCs or T cells enriched from blood (not recorded which). The origin of this receptor is a woman between 18 and 29 years old who had recovered from COVID-19. This chain connects TRBV9 to TRBJ2-5, with TRBD1 matching over 7 bases. The CDR3 DNA is TGTGCCAGCGGTCACCGGGACAGCCAAGAGACCCAGTACTTC. It codes for CASGHRDSQETQYF.